The source of this TCR beta chain is a study of blood T cell repertoires in COVID-19 (TCRdb year 2020). At the level of the whole study: Samples covering the acute and convalescent phases of COVID-19 were provided by collaborators in the United States, Italy and Spain. The material from the prospective study consisted of cDNA or gDNA derived from T cells, B-cell-depleted T cells, or PBMCs. Subjects who had been exposed to COVID-19, were actively infected with it, or had recovered from it provided the deeply sampled blood TCRbeta repertoires that made up the dataset. The repertoires were released in a freely available public database meant as a resource for research on the immune response to SARS-CoV-2. The samples were drawn from two sources: the first 160 participants of the ongoing ImmuneRACE study, and 1,200 or so subjects contributed by 6 global collaborators. Nearly every sample came with metadata listing a de-identified subject ID, COVID-19 status, age in years and sex. HLA class I and class II types, where available, came from metadata supplied by the sample provider rather than from assay-based typing. Study-wide findings and limitations: Clinical and demographic metadata were provided uncurated, with the amount varying by source and participant.

CDR1 and CDR2 were assigned from the germline V gene as SNHLY and FYNNEI. The junction carries 14 bases between V and J, which are trimmed by 7 bases and 6 bases respectively. From its cysteine to its phenylalanine, the CDR3 spans 13 amino acids. The sequence is cut down to CDR3 DNA, 39 bases in frame from base 1. Participants in the prospective study were aged roughly 18 to 100 years, lived in 24 United States geographic areas, and enrolled through a virtual design. Cohort assignment in the prospective study relied on participant-reported clinical history from a screening survey and a study questionnaire. Recovered participants in ImmuneRACE Cohort 3 were defined by two consecutive negative NP/OP PCR tests, clearance by a healthcare professional, or resolution of symptoms. In the prospective study, mobile phlebotomists collected whole blood, serum and a nasopharyngeal or oropharyngeal swab from each participant. Prospective study participants could optionally give additional blood draws and questionnaires over an approximately two-month period. Prospective study blood samples were shipped either frozen or at room temperature before DNA extraction.

TCRbeta CDR3 regions were amplified from genomic DNA using the immunoSEQ Assay, a bias-controlled multiplex PCR. The original pipeline was this. Nucleated cell counts per sample were estimated from amplification of reference gene primers within the assay. To quantify the absolute abundance of each unique TCRbeta CDR3 rearrangement, sequence reads were collapsed and filtered. Productive Simpson clonality was computed per sample as the square root of Simpson's diversity index over productive rearrangements. The clones in this table, taken by TCRdb from immuneACCESS, are in-frame only. Not every clone is retained; where verified, under half of the shortfall comes from an unresolved V gene, and the cause of the rest is unknown. V and J calls and clone size come straight from that table; D and trimming were deduced from the DNA. In this sample the table shows roughly 170,000 clones, more than 75% of which occur a single time. Of the sample, around a sixth is held by the ten largest clones.

A note on this clone: The specificity of this receptor is unknown. The input lacks base qualities; no much larger clone sits a single base away.

This receptor was taken from a woman in her 50s who had recovered from COVID-19. The chain links TRBV2 with TRBJ2-3; the D gene is possibly TRBD2, with 8 bases matching. Sequenced: PBMCs or T cells enriched from blood (not recorded which). Here is the DNA: TGTGCCAGCACGGGAGGGGGCAGGGATACGCAGTATTTT. This codes for CASTGGGRDTQYF.